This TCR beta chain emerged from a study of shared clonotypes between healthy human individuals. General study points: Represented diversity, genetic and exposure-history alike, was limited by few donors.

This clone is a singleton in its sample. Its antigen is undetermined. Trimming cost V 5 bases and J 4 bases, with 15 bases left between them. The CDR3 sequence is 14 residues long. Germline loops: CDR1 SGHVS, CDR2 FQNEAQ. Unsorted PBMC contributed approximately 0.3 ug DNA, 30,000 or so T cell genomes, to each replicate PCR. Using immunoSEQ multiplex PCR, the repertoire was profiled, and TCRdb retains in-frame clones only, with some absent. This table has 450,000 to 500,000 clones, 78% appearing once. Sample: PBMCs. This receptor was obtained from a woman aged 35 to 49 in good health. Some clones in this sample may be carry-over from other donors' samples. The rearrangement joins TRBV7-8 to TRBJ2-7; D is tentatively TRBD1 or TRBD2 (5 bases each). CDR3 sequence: CASSPLRWGYEQYF. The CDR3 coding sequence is TGTGCCAGCAGCCCCCTGCGGTGGGGGTACGAGCAGTACTTC.